The source of this T cell receptor beta chain is a study of blood T cell repertoires in COVID-19. Recruits, aged about 18 to 90 years, lived in roughly 22 US areas. The CDR3 is made up of 14 amino acids. Germline assignment: CDR1 SGHRS and CDR2 YFSETQ. The ends were cut back, 0 bases at V and 6 bases at J, with 9 bases in the middle. Per the study methods: Amplification of reference gene primers was used by the study to estimate nucleated cell counts. The repertoire was sequenced with immunoSEQ multiplex PCR; TCRdb's copy has only in-frame clones and lacks some. Clone size and V and J calls were adopted from that table, with D and trimming inferred from the DNA. The table has around 200,000 clones, roughly 85% seen once; the top ten hold less than 4.5%.

This receptor was obtained from a woman aged 35 to 49 with acute COVID-19. V gene TRBV5-1 combines with J gene TRBJ2-2, with a possible D match to TRBD2 (6 bases). The sample comprised PBMCs or T cells enriched from blood (not recorded which). The CDR3 reads CASSLVGGAGELFF. The CDR3 nucleotides are TGCGCCAGCAGCTTGGTCGGGGGAGCCGGGGAGCTGTTTTTT.